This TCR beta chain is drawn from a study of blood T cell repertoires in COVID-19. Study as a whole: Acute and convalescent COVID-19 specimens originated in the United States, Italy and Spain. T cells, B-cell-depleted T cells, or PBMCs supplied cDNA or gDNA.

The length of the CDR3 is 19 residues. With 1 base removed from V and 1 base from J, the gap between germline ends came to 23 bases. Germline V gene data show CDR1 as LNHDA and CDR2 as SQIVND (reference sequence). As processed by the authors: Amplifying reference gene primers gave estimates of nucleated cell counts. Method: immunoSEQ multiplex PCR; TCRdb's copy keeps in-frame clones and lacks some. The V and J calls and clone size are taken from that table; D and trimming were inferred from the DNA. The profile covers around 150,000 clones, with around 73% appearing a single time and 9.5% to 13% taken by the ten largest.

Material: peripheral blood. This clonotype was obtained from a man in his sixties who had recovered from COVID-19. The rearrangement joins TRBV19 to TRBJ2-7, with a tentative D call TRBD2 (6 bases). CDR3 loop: CASSIVIGDARDLSYEQYF. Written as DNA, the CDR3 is TGTGCCAGTAGTATAGTAATCGGGGACGCGCGGGATCTGTCCTACGAGCAGTACTTC.